A selection of T cell receptor beta chains follows, all from one sample in a study of CD8 T cells in Susac syndrome. TCRdb recomputed calls from the immunoSEQ multiplex PCR reads with MiXCR, one row per CDR3 protein. The sample carries 300,000 to 350,000 distinct CDR3 sequences, under 95% recorded once. The sample comprised CD4+ T cells from PBMCs. Every receptor here comes from a human donor with multiple sclerosis. Both conserved end residues are part of each CDR3. The order of the fields is V gene, J gene, CDR3 protein.

TRBV6-2/TRBV6-3	TRBJ2-7	CASMDLPSYEQYF
TRBV4-3	TRBJ2-2	CASSQEPGATGELFF
TRBV7-8	TRBJ1-4	CASSTRQGRNEKLFF
TRBV3-1	TRBJ1-1	CASSPRTGRVNTEAFF
TRBV20-1	TRBJ2-1	CSAPITGTSGVYNEQFF
TRBV2	TRBJ1-1	CASSDAKGTEAFF
TRBV6-5	TRBJ1-4	CASSYAGSGATNEKLFF
TRBV12-5	TRBJ2-1	CASGLRYGYNEQFF
TRBV12-3/TRBV12-4	TRBJ2-4	CASVQTLAKNIQYF
TRBV6-1	TRBJ1-1	CASRTGLGTGFTEAFF
TRBV7-2	TRBJ1-3	CASSPPRRTIYF
TRBV9	TRBJ2-5	CASSVGVSGGAGETQYF
TRBV25-1	TRBJ1-3	CASSDSPRGTIYF
TRBV3-1	TRBJ2-3	CASSQRGGGDTQYF
TRBV2	TRBJ1-5	CASSGQGRNQPQHF
TRBV19	TRBJ1-5	CASSIQGAGQPQHF
TRBV12-3/TRBV12-4	TRBJ2-6	CASSFWGSGANVLTF
TRBV10-3	TRBJ1-4	CAISDPGTGGEKLFF
TRBV3-1	TRBJ2-5	CASSQGSSGRAQETQYF
TRBV4-2	TRBJ2-7	CASSQDTVARAYEQYF
TRBV24-1	TRBJ2-5	CATSGTPGETQYF
TRBV5-4	TRBJ1-3	CASSSSPGGAGYTIYF
TRBV6-1	TRBJ1-1	CASSSDGGEAFF
TRBV27	TRBJ2-5	CASSLIGGTQYF
TRBV6-6	TRBJ2-7	CASSYSGTAHEQYF
TRBV5-4	TRBJ2-2	CASSGAVTGGTGELFF